Each of the 18 T cell receptor beta chains below was sequenced from the same sample in a study of CD8+CD57+ T cells in acquired aplastic anemia listed by TCRdb under 2018. Expansion of CD8+CD57+ cells had been shown by flow cytometry in the patients chosen for sequencing. The run used an Illumina HiSeq 2000. Genomic DNA served as template for TCR beta VDJ combination and CDR3 sequence profiling. Through fastp at Q25 and MiXCR, TCRdb rebuilt clones from the public reads, retaining in-frame beta chains. Merged by CDR3 protein, the rows form single entries marked with the most common genes and DNA. The sample records about 98,000 distinct CDR3 sequences, 55% to 80% of which are singletons. Approximately 65% of the sample goes to the ten largest clones. The source material was sorted CD4+, CD8+, or CD8+CD57+ T cells (not recorded which) from PBMCs. These receptors were collected from a human donor with aplastic anemia.

This clonotype was seen a few times. The chain carries TRBV29-1 and TRBJ2-7; no firm D call. The CDR3 spans 11 residues. V was cut by 6 bases and J by 7 bases, with 13 bases left in between. Germline lookup yields CDR1 SQVTM and CDR2 ANQGSEA. CDR3 sequence: CSVTRGGEQYF. The CDR3 DNA reads as TGCAGCGTCACACGCGGTGGTGAGCAGTACTTC.

A single count supports this clonotype. V and J are TRBV7-9 and TRBJ2-3; D uncertain. Germline CDR1 and CDR2: SEHNR and FQNEAQ (reference sequence). The CDR3 is 12 amino acids. V was shortened by 9 bases and J by 2 bases, with 9 bases between the two germline ends. CDR3 DNA: TGTGCCAGTCCAGAGTCCACAGATACGCAGTATTTT. This gives the protein CASPESTDTQYF.

The chain recombines TRBV24-1 with TRBJ1-1, with D uncertain. With 0 bases removed from V and 10 bases from J, the gap between germline ends came to 11 bases. CDR1 and CDR2 (germline): KGHDR, SFDVKD. This CDR3 has 13 amino acids. CDR3 loop: CATSDLLSGRAFF. CDR3 in DNA: TGTGCCACCAGTGATTTGCTTTCAGGACGAGCTTTCTTT.

V and J are TRBV7-9 and TRBJ2-7; the match to TRBD1 covers 7 bases. The CDR3 is 13 amino acids. Per germline, CDR1 SEHNR and CDR2 FQNEAQ (reference sequence). The junction had 1 base not matched to a gene; V was cut back by 3 bases and J by 2 bases. CDR3 in DNA: TGTGCCAGCAGCTTCGGGACAGCCTACGAGCAGTACTTC. It yields the protein CASSFGTAYEQYF.

This clonotype was picked up one time. The chain combines TRBV10-1 with TRBJ2-3; the D gene could be TRBD1 or TRBD2 (5 bases each). The CDR3 is 16 residues long. V was pared by 0 bases and J by 1 base, with 11 bases between. Germline loops: CDR1 WNHNN, CDR2 SYGVQD (reference sequence). CDR3 DNA: TGCGCCAGCAGTGAGTCGGGGGAAGATGGCACAGATACGCAGTATTTT. Amino acids: CASSESGEDGTDTQYF.

A single count supports this clonotype. The chain joins TRBV7-8 to TRBJ2-7; tentative D call: TRBD2 (5 bases). The V end was cut by 6 bases, the J end by 0 bases, with 9 bases between. The CDR3 contains 13 residues. Per germline, CDR1 SGHVS and CDR2 FQNEAQ. CDR3 coding DNA: TGTGCCAGCAGTCAGCGGAACTCCTACGAGCAGTACTTC. Its protein product is CASSQRNSYEQYF.

This chain joins TRBV20-1 and TRBJ2-1; perhaps TRBD2 as D (5 bases). The V end lost 3 bases, the J end lost 7 bases, and 16 bases lay between the germline ends. Germline lookup yields CDR1 DFQATT and CDR2 SNEGSKA (reference sequence). The CDR3 runs to 14 residues. DNA for the CDR3: TGCAGTGCTAGTTCGGGGAGATTGAAGAATGAGCAGTTCTTC. Its translation is CSASSGRLKNEQFF.

A few counts support this clonotype. The V call is TRBV7-9, the J call TRBJ1-1; D gene unclear. There are 13 residues in the CDR3. Trimming left V 5 bases short and J 1 base short, with 8 bases between. Germline lookup yields CDR1 SEHNR and CDR2 FQNEAQ (reference sequence). The CDR3 reads CASSRDGNTEAFF. The CDR3 nucleotides are TGTGCCAGCAGCCGCGACGGGAACACTGAAGCTTTCTTT.

Turning to this clonotype: One junction end does not reproduce the germline sequence, and a read error may be involved. This chain joins TRBV24-1 and TRBJ2-3, with D uncertain. The CDR3 covers 16 residues. CDR1 is KGHDR and CDR2 is SFDVKD in the germline V gene. The CDR3 coding sequence is TGTGCCACCATTGATTCTGGACGGTACGGCACAGATACGCAGTATTTT. This gives the protein CATIDSGRYGTDTQYF.

The chain combines TRBV29-1 with TRBJ2-2; unclear D gene. The CDR3 consists of 12 residues. V gave up 4 bases and J gave up 5 bases, with 8 bases separating them. The germline V gene has CDR1 SQVTM and CDR2 ANQGSEA. The CDR3 loop reads CSVVWSTGELFF. The CDR3 DNA sequence: TGCAGCGTTGTCTGGTCAACCGGGGAGCTGTTTTTT.

V is TRBV7-9 and J is TRBJ2-3, with D unresolved. This CDR3 contains 11 residues. V was clipped by 5 bases and J by 8 bases, with 8 bases between them. The germline V gene has CDR1 SEHNR and CDR2 FQNEAQ (reference sequence). CDR3 nucleotides: TGTGCCAGCAGCCAAGCAGGTACGCAGTATTTT. Translating gives CASSQAGTQYF. Supplemented by reference TRBV7-9 and TRBJ2-3, the full variable domain reads DTGVSQNPRHKITKRGQNVTFRCDPISEHNRLYWYRQTLGQGPEFLTYFQNEAQLEKSRLLSDRFSAERPKGSFSTLEIQRTEQGDSAMYLCASSQAGTQYFGPGTRLTVL.

The chain is built from TRBV11-1 and TRBJ2-1; 7 bases fit TRBD2. V lost 0 bases and J lost 1; bases outside the gene matches: 6. Germline V gene data show CDR1 as SGHAT and CDR2 as FQDESV (reference sequence). This CDR3 region has 17 residues. The CDR3 here is CASSLATGGLSYNEQFF. CDR3 sequence (DNA): TGTGCCAGCAGCTTAGCCACGGGGGGACTTTCCTACAATGAGCAGTTCTTC. Based on the CDR3 plus reference TRBV11-1 and TRBJ2-1, the full variable domain is EAEVAQSPRYKITEKSQAVAFWCDPISGHATLYWYRQILGQGPELLVQFQDESVVDDSQLPKDRFSAERLKGVDSTLKIQPAELGDSAMYLCASSLATGGLSYNEQFFGPGTRLTVL.

This clonotype was recorded a few times. The chain is built from TRBV4-3 and TRBJ1-1; perhaps TRBD1 as D (5 bases). There are 14 residues in the CDR3. The germline V gene has CDR1 LGHNA and CDR2 YSLEER. V was pared by 5 bases and J by 1 base, with 11 bases between. The chain's CDR3 is CASSGRTPNTEAFF. For the CDR3, the DNA is TGCGCCAGCAGCGGACGGACACCGAACACTGAAGCTTTCTTT.

In this sample, this clonotype turned up once. V usage is TRBV5-1 and J usage is TRBJ2-5; 7 bases line up with TRBD1. The CDR3 is made up of 16 amino acids. Trimming removed 0 bases from V and 0 bases from J; junction bases left unmatched: 5. CDR1 and CDR2 (germline): SGHRS, YFSETQ. CDR3 nucleotides: TGCGCCAGCAGCTTGGAAGCAGGGGGTAACCAAGAGACCCAGTACTTC. Translated: CASSLEAGGNQETQYF.

The rearrangement links TRBV5-1 to TRBJ1-1, with D uncertain. V shed 3 bases and J shed 1 base, with 7 bases lying between them. CDR3 length: 13 residues. Per germline, CDR1 SGHRS and CDR2 YFSETQ. The CDR3 nucleotides read TGCGCCAGCAGCTCCCCCCGGAACACTGAAGCTTTCTTT. Its protein product is CASSSPRNTEAFF.

This chain connects TRBV2 to TRBJ1-1; D not certain. The CDR3 is 13 amino acids. V was clipped by 7 bases and J by 0 bases, with 9 bases between them. Germline-derived CDR1 and CDR2 are SNHLY and FYNNEI. CDR3 amino acids: CASNQYMNTEAFF. Here the CDR3 DNA reads TGTGCCAGCAATCAGTACATGAACACTGAAGCTTTCTTT.

This clonotype was observed a few times. The chain carries TRBV20-1 and TRBJ2-7; the D gene is possibly TRBD1 (6 bases). The germline gives CDR1 DFQATT, CDR2 SNEGSKA (reference sequence). The CDR3 sequence is 15 residues long. Trimming cost V 1 base and J 2 bases, with 15 bases left between them. The CDR3 reads CSARGRSGQPYEQYF. CDR3 DNA sequence: TGCAGTGCTAGAGGTAGAAGCGGACAGCCCTACGAGCAGTACTTC.

This chain uses TRBV29-1 with TRBJ2-7; D remains ambiguous. Germline CDR1 is SQVTM and CDR2 is ANQGSEA. V was pared by 5 bases and J by 1 base, with 6 bases between. This CDR3 comprises 11 residues. The CDR3 protein is CSVSGSYEQYF. The CDR3 DNA sequence: TGCAGCGTTTCCGGATCCTACGAGCAGTACTTC.